The 14 T cell receptor beta chains below come from one sample, sequenced in a study of cytomegalovirus exposure and HLA in healthy donors (dated by TCRdb to the late 2010s). To prepare the library, the immunoSEQ multiplex PCR assay was applied. The multiplex PCR relied on a mix of 60 forward primers for TCR Vbeta segments and 13 reverse primers for TCR Jbeta segments. What TCRdb holds here is the immuneACCESS table cut down to in-frame rearrangements. Part of the clones is not present; checked against another copy, under half of the missing clones reflect an unresolved V gene, and the others are unexplained. The table for this sample lists around 95,000 clones; about 75% of them were counted only once. The ten largest account for around 10% of the sample. The sequenced sample was PBMCs. The receptors stem from a young man in good health and CMV-seropositive.

The chain carries TRBV28 and TRBJ1-6; 9 bases align to TRBD1. CDR3 size: 15 residues. Looked up from germline, CDR1 is MDHEN and CDR2 is SYDVKM. After removal of 5 bases from V and 10 bases from J, the junction contained 9 bases not matched to a gene. The CDR3 is CASSPLTGGRSPLHF. The DNA for the CDR3 is TGTGCCAGCAGTCCCCTAACAGGGGGCAGGTCACCCCTCCACTTT.

The chain employs TRBV7-9 and TRBJ1-5; a weak D match, TRBD1 (5 bases). CDR1 and CDR2 from the germline V gene are SEHNR and FQNEAQ (reference sequence). The V and J ends lost 5 bases and 1 base respectively, with 18 bases between them. CDR3 length: 17 residues. CDR3 bases: TGTGCCAGCAGCCTCTCTATAGACAGTGTGAGCAATCAGCCCCAGCATTTT. Amino acid sequence: CASSLSIDSVSNQPQHF.

This clone appeared once. The chain combines TRBV7-2 with TRBJ2-5, with D tentatively TRBD1 (6 bases). The V gene lost 1 base and the J gene lost 1 base, with 10 bases spanning the gap. Germline V gene sequence: CDR1 SGHTA, CDR2 FQGNSA. The CDR3 has 15 residues. The CDR3 region is CASSLDGTTQETQYF. CDR3 in DNA: TGTGCCAGCAGCTTAGACGGGACAACCCAAGAGACCCAGTACTTC.

The CDR3 reads CSATPRGGTEAFF. CDR3 nucleotides: TGCAGCGCAACACCCCGGGGAGGGACTGAAGCTTTCTTT. The rearrangement uses TRBV29-1 and TRBJ1-1; D is ambiguous. Trimming left V 7 bases short and J 5 bases short, with 17 bases between. Germline V gene lookup returns CDR1 SQVTM and CDR2 ANQGSEA. CDR3 length equals 13 residues.

This rearrangement joins TRBV4-2 to TRBJ2-1; D perhaps matches TRBD2 (5 bases). With 2 bases removed from V and 4 bases from J, the gap between germline ends came to 12 bases. The CDR3 length is 15 residues. Germline CDR1 is LGHNA and CDR2 is YNFKEQ. The CDR3 nucleotides are TGTGCCAGCAGCCAACCCGACGGGAATTACAATGAGCAGTTCTTC. Protein sequence: CASSQPDGNYNEQFF.

Comments on this clone: The junction shows a germline mismatch at one end, possibly a read error. Within the sample, other DNA sequences also encode this same CDR3. The genes are TRBV28 and TRBJ2-3; D possibly corresponds to TRBD2 (6 bases). Germline V lookup: CDR1 MDHEN, CDR2 SYDVKM. The CDR3 runs 15 residues. CDR3 region: CASSSPGVGSDTQYF. The CDR3 DNA is TGTGCCAGCAGTTCCCCGGGGGTGGGGTCAGATACACAGTATTTT.

Of note for this clone: The junction shows a germline mismatch at one end, possibly a read error. The rearrangement links TRBV7-8 to TRBJ2-7; 14 nucleotides agree with TRBD2. The CDR3 has 16 residues. From germline, CDR1 is SGHVS and CDR2 FQNEAQ. The CDR3 DNA sequence: TGTGCCAGCAGCGCCGGACTAGCGGGGGGCACCTACAAGCAGTACTTC. Translated: CASSAGLAGGTYKQYF. The whole variable domain, filled in from reference TRBV7-8 and TRBJ2-7, reads GAGVSQSPRYKVAKRGQDVALRCDPISGHVSLFWYQQALGQGPEFLTYFQNEAQLDKSGLPSDRFFAERPEGSVSTLKIQRTQQEDSAVYLCASSAGLAGGTYKQYFGPGTRLTVT.

The chain combines TRBV6-6 with TRBJ1-2; possibly TRBD1 for D (6 bases). Germline CDR1 is MNHNY and CDR2 is SVGAGI (reference sequence). This CDR3 contains 14 residues. V was shortened by 5 bases and J by 1 base, with 11 bases between the two germline ends. CDR3 in amino acids: CASSPQGYNYGYTF. The CDR3 DNA reads as TGTGCCAGCAGTCCGCAGGGGTATAACTATGGCTACACCTTC.

The V call is TRBV7-7, the J call TRBJ2-1, with D perhaps TRBD1 (5 bases). There are 14 residues in the CDR3. Germline V gene lookup returns CDR1 SSHAT and CDR2 FNYEAQ (reference sequence). The V end lost 1 base, the J end lost 5 bases, and 9 bases lay between the germline ends. The CDR3 loop reads CASSLGTPHNEQFF. The CDR3 DNA sequence: TGTGCCAGCAGCTTAGGGACACCTCACAATGAGCAGTTCTTC.

The count of this clone is one. The V call is TRBV7-8, the J call TRBJ2-7; TRBD2 is a possible D gene (6 bases). The CDR3 totals 14 residues. CDR1 SGHVS and CDR2 FQNEAQ come from the germline V gene. The V end lost 2 bases, the J end lost 2 bases, and 10 bases lay between the germline ends. CDR3 sequence (DNA): TGTGCCAGCAGCTTATCGGGAGTTGCCTACGAGCAGTACTTC. Translating gives CASSLSGVAYEQYF.

The chain uses TRBV15 and TRBJ1-5; 11 bases map to TRBD1. With 1 base clipped from V and 3 bases from J, the junction kept 5 bases outside the gene matches. Germline V gives CDR1 LNHNV, CDR2 YYDKDF (reference sequence). CDR3 length equals 17 residues. The CDR3 loop is CATSRGGTGGNNQPQHF. The CDR3 bases are TGTGCCACCAGCAGAGGGGGGACAGGGGGAAACAATCAGCCCCAGCATTTT.

This clone showed up just once. J is TRBJ2-3 and V is TRBV5-1; 10 bases align to TRBD2. V shed 5 bases and J 5 bases; nucleotides not matched to a gene: 8. Germline-derived CDR1 and CDR2 are SGHRS and YFSETQ. This CDR3 contains 15 residues. The CDR3 DNA sequence: TGCGCCAGCAGTCGAAGCGGGGGGGCCGAAGATACGCAGTATTTT. Translating it yields CASSRSGGAEDTQYF.

For the CDR3, the DNA is TGTGCCAGCAGCTTGAGACAGGGGGGTTGGAATACGCAGTATTTT. As protein: CASSLRQGGWNTQYF. V usage is TRBV7-2 and J usage is TRBJ2-3, with 9 bases lining up with TRBD1. J was trimmed by 7 bases and V by 3 bases; bases with no gene match: 8. Germline V gene lookup returns CDR1 SGHTA and CDR2 FQGNSA. The CDR3 loop spans 15 amino acids.

J is TRBJ2-7 and V is TRBV6-5, with D maybe TRBD2 (5 bases). Germline-derived CDR1 and CDR2 are MNHEY and SVGAGI. V was trimmed by 8 bases and J by 1 base, leaving 12 bases between them. The length of the CDR3 is 13 residues. The CDR3 nucleotides read TGTGCCAGCCGGGCGGAGGTTTCCTACGAGCAGTACTTC. Amino acid sequence: CASRAEVSYEQYF.